Listed here is a single T cell receptor (beta chain). Cohort allocation depended upon clinical history that participants reported. V was trimmed by 2 bases and J by 12 bases, leaving 10 bases between them. The CDR3 has 12 residues. The V gene's germline CDR1 is MGHRA and CDR2 YSYEKL. This record belongs to a study of blood T cell repertoires in COVID-19. Across the study: Acute-phase and convalescent COVID-19 samples originated in the United States, Italy and Spain. T cells, B-cell-depleted T cells, or PBMCs supplied cDNA or gDNA.

Authors' analysis steps: Estimates of nucleated cell counts were drawn from the amplification of reference gene primers. This table comes from immunoSEQ multiplex PCR, and its TCRdb copy is limited to in-frame clones, with some not included. V, J and clone size are taken as reported in that table, and D and trimming were inferred from the DNA itself. The sample consists of some 260,000 clones, around 84% of them appearing once. The clonotype originates from a man in his forties or fifties who had recovered from COVID-19. V and J are TRBV4-1 and TRBJ1-4; a weak D match, TRBD1 (6 bases). Sequenced: PBMCs or T cells enriched from blood (not recorded which). CDR3 DNA sequence: TGCGCCAGCAGCCAAACGGGACAAGAACTGTTTTTT. Translation: CASSQTGQELFF.